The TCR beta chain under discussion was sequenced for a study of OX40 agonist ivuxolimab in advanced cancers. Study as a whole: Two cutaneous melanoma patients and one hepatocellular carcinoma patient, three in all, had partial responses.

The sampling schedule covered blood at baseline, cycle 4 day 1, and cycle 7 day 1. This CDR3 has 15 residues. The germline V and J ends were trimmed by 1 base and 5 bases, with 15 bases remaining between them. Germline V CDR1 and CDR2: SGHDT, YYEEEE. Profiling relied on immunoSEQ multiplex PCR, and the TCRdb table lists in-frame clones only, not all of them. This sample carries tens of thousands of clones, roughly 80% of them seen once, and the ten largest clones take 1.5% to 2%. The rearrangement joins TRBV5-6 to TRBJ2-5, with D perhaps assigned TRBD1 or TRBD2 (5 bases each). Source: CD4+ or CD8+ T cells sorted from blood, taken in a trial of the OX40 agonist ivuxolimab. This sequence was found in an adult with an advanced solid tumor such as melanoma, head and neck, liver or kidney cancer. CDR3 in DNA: TGTGCCAGCAGCTTGCCAGTTAGGGGCGGGGAGACCCAGTACTTC. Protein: CASSLPVRGGETQYF. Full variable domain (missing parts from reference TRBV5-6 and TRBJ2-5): DAGVTQSPTHLIKTRGQQVTLRCSPKSGHDTVSWYQQALGQGPQFIFQYYEEEERQRGNFPDRFSGHQFPNYSSELNVNALLLGDSALYLCASSLPVRGGETQYFGPGTRLLVL.